This passage covers 30 T cell receptor beta chains from one sample sequenced in a study of long-term antiretroviral therapy in people with HIV. The authors ran the immunoSEQ assay, v3.0, at survey level. Sequencing was performed with immunoSEQ multiplex PCR; in TCRdb, only in-frame clones are kept and a portion is missing. The data contain roughly 20,000 clones, roughly four fifths of them seen just once; the ten biggest clones take up about 7.2%. The specimen comprised unsorted PBMCs, sampled 1.5 years after starting antiretroviral therapy. The receptors were sampled from a man aged 25 to 45 with HIV.

The chain is built from TRBV6-1 and TRBJ2-2, with 10 bases identical to TRBD2. CDR3 length: 14 residues. From germline, CDR1 is MNHNS and CDR2 SASEGT. With 10 bases clipped from V and 1 base from J, the junction kept 3 bases outside the gene matches. The CDR3 loop is CANGLAENTGELFF. In nucleotides, the CDR3 is TGTGCCAACGGACTAGCGGAGAACACCGGGGAGCTGTTTTTT.

A few counts support this clone. The V gene is TRBV11-2, the J gene TRBJ1-4, with 7 bases lining up with TRBD1. V lost 4 bases, J lost 4 bases, and 6 bases stayed unmatched. This CDR3 is 15 amino acids long. CDR1 and CDR2 from the germline V gene are SGHAT and FQNNGV. The CDR3 reads CASSSPWDSNEKLFF. The CDR3 DNA reads as TGTGCCAGCAGCTCCCCTTGGGACAGTAATGAAAAACTGTTTTTT.

The V and J genes are TRBV28 and TRBJ1-3; D perhaps matches TRBD1 (6 bases). The CDR3 has 12 residues. The V end lost 3 bases, the J end lost 14 bases, and 14 bases lay between the germline ends. The germline V gene has CDR1 MDHEN and CDR2 SYDVKM. The CDR3 region is CASSFRQAPLYF. CDR3 in DNA: TGTGCCAGCAGTTTCAGACAGGCCCCCCTATATTTT.

CDR3: CASSLDSSVYNEQFF. The CDR3 coding sequence is TGTGCCAGCAGCTTAGATTCTAGCGTGTACAATGAGCAGTTCTTC. The chain couples TRBV7-9 to TRBJ2-1; a weak D match, TRBD2 (6 bases). CDR3 length equals 15 residues. CDR1 is SEHNR and CDR2 is FQNEAQ in the germline V gene (reference sequence). V gave up 1 base and J gave up 4 bases, with 11 bases separating them. The entire variable domain, with the rest obtained from reference TRBV7-9 and TRBJ2-1, is as follows: DTGVSQNPRHKITKRGQNVTFRCDPISEHNRLYWYRQTLGQGPEFLTYFQNEAQLEKSRLLSDRFSAERPKGSFSTLEIQRTEQGDSAMYLCASSLDSSVYNEQFFGPGTRLTVL.

The chain joins TRBV30 to TRBJ2-7, with TRBD1 as a possible D gene (5 bases). The CDR3 consists of 15 residues. Germline V gene lookup returns CDR1 GTSNPN and CDR2 SVGIG (reference sequence). With 5 bases removed from V and 0 bases from J, the gap between germline ends came to 17 bases. The CDR3 reads CAWEPPGSYSYEQYF. For the CDR3, the DNA is TGTGCCTGGGAGCCCCCAGGGTCGTACTCCTACGAGCAGTACTTC.

The gene calls are TRBV11-1 and TRBJ2-1; the D gene is possibly TRBD2 (5 bases). This CDR3 contains 13 residues. Trimming left V 5 bases short and J 7 bases short, with 12 bases between. The germline V gene has CDR1 SGHAT and CDR2 FQDESV (reference sequence). The CDR3 DNA sequence: TGTGCCAGCAGCGACGGACTTGTGAATGAGCAGTTCTTC. Residues: CASSDGLVNEQFF.

This clone has a handful of counts. The rearrangement joins TRBV27 to TRBJ2-3; no reliable D call. Looked up from germline, CDR1 is MNHEY and CDR2 is SMNVEV (reference sequence). V gave up 0 bases and J gave up 2 bases, with 3 bases separating them. The CDR3 sequence is 13 residues long. The CDR3 nucleotides are TGTGCCAGCAGTTTATCGATCACAGATACGCAGTATTTT. Translating it yields CASSLSITDTQYF.

The chain recombines TRBV9 with TRBJ1-1; the D gene is possibly TRBD1 (6 bases). The CDR3 extends over 16 amino acids. The germline gives CDR1 SGDLS, CDR2 YYNGEE. Trimming took off 4 bases at V and 5 bases at J, with 21 bases between the two ends. The CDR3 sequence: CASSSTAGQRGTEAFF. The DNA for the CDR3 is TGTGCCAGCAGCTCAACGGCCGGGCAGAGGGGGACTGAAGCTTTCTTT.

The chain employs TRBV6-5 and TRBJ1-1; D possibly corresponds to TRBD1 (5 bases). The V end lost 6 bases, the J end lost 0 bases, and 14 bases lay between the germline ends. The CDR3 totals 15 residues. CDR1 and CDR2 from the germline V gene are MNHEY and SVGAGI. CDR3 sequence reads: CASSDTGKMNTEAFF. For the CDR3, the DNA is TGTGCCAGCAGCGATACAGGCAAAATGAACACTGAAGCTTTCTTT.

The V and J genes are TRBV6-6 and TRBJ1-1; D is possibly TRBD1 (6 bases). This CDR3 has 14 amino acids. CDR1 and CDR2 (germline): MNHNY, SVGAGI (reference sequence). V dropped 7 bases and J dropped 0 bases, with 12 bases sitting between them. The CDR3 coding sequence is TGTGCCAGCACCGAACAGGGAATGAACACTGAAGCTTTCTTT. Residues: CASTEQGMNTEAFF.

This clone was seen a single time. V usage is TRBV5-1 and J usage is TRBJ2-3, with 11 positions matching TRBD2. This CDR3 comprises 15 residues. The germline gives CDR1 SGHRS, CDR2 YFSETQ. The trim removed 2 bases at V and 3 bases at J, leaving 2 bases unmatched. CDR3 nucleotides: TGCGCCAGCAGCTTTAGCGGGGGGGTGACAGATACGCAGTATTTT. Protein product: CASSFSGGVTDTQYF.

The V and J genes are TRBV14 and TRBJ2-7; a possible D gene is TRBD2 (5 bases). CDR1 and CDR2 (germline): SGHDN, FVKESK. The CDR3 runs 18 residues. The V and J ends lost 1 base and 3 bases respectively, with 22 bases between them. The CDR3 loop is CASSQGSGITPGLYEQYF. DNA for the CDR3: TGTGCCAGCAGCCAAGGTTCCGGGATCACACCCGGACTCTACGAGCAGTACTTC.

CDR3 in DNA: TGTGCCAGCAGCAGTCCGGGCCCCAAATACGACGAGCAGTACTTC. Protein sequence: CASSSPGPKYDEQYF. This sequence joins TRBV21-1 and TRBJ2-7. TRBV21-1 is labeled a pseudogene. This CDR3 has 15 amino acids.

The V gene is TRBV28, the J gene TRBJ1-1; D is uncertain. Trimming took 3 bases from V and 4 from J, leaving 9 bases between them. Germline V gene data show CDR1 as MDHEN and CDR2 as SYDVKM. The length of the CDR3 is 13 residues. The CDR3 DNA sequence: TGTGCCAGCAGTTTTATCACGGGCACTGAAGCTTTCTTT. As protein: CASSFITGTEAFF.

This chain connects TRBV11-2 to TRBJ2-7; no definite D call. The ends were cut back, 5 bases at V and 2 bases at J, with 13 bases in the middle. CDR3 length equals 14 residues. Germline-derived CDR1 and CDR2 are SGHAT and FQNNGV. The CDR3 loop is CASSPFSDTYEQYF. The DNA of the CDR3 is TGTGCCAGCAGCCCTTTTTCTGATACCTACGAGCAGTACTTC.

The chain is built from TRBV30 and TRBJ2-1; TRBD2 aligns across 7 bases. J gave up 8 bases and V 2 bases, and 12 bases lay outside the gene matches. The CDR3 is 15 residues long. Per the germline V gene, CDR1 is GTSNPN and CDR2 is SVGIG (reference sequence). The CDR3 reads CAWSSEGGPMDEQFF. CDR3 DNA sequence: TGTGCCTGGAGTTCCGAGGGAGGGCCGATGGATGAGCAGTTCTTC. Supplemented by reference TRBV30 and TRBJ2-1, the full variable domain reads SQTIHQWPATLVQPVGSPLSLECTVEGTSNPNLYWYRQAAGRGLQLLFYSVGIGQISSEVPQNLSASRPQDRQFILSSKKLLLSDSGFYLCAWSSEGGPMDEQFFGPGTRLTVL.

This clone was picked up one time. The rearrangement joins TRBV5-1 to TRBJ1-4; 12 nucleotides line up with TRBD1. The CDR3 covers 18 residues. Germline CDR1 is SGHRS and CDR2 is YFSETQ. Unmatched junction bases numbered 9, after V lost 3 bases and J lost 3 bases. The CDR3 here is CASSSLPGQGASNEKLFF. Written as DNA, the CDR3 is TGCGCCAGCAGCTCTCTTCCGGGACAGGGGGCCTCTAATGAAAAACTGTTTTTT.

About this clone itself: Other DNA sequences in the same sample also yield this CDR3. The CDR3 reads CASTPGSYSNQPQHF. The CDR3 DNA reads TGTGCCAGTACCCCTGGGAGTTATAGCAATCAGCCCCAGCATTTT. This sequence joins TRBV19 and TRBJ1-5, with no clear D. CDR3 length: 15 residues. CDR1 LNHDA and CDR2 SQIVND come from the germline V gene (reference sequence). Trimming took 7 bases from V and 0 from J, leaving 13 bases between them.

This clone occurred once. V is TRBV7-7 and J is TRBJ2-1; TRBD2 might be the D (5 bases). The CDR3 has 15 amino acids. From germline, CDR1 is SSHAT and CDR2 FNYEAQ (reference sequence). Trimming cost V 5 bases and J 10 bases, with 21 bases left between them. CDR3 sequence (DNA): TGTGCCAGCAGCCAACTATTCGGGCGAGGGTTCGAGCAGTTCTTC. This sequence encodes CASSQLFGRGFEQFF. The full variable domain, with the rest looked up from reference TRBV7-7 and TRBJ2-1, is GAGVSQSPRYKVTKRGQDVTLRCDPISSHATLYWYQQALGQGPEFLTYFNYEAQPDKSGLPSDRFSAERPEGSISTLTIQRTEQRDSAMYRCASSQLFGRGFEQFFGPGTRLTVL.

This rearrangement joins TRBV11-2 to TRBJ2-1, with 8 bases matching TRBD1. This CDR3 has 14 residues. The V and J ends lost 5 bases and 7 bases, in that order; junction bases with no gene match: 7. CDR1 is SGHAT and CDR2 is FQNNGV in the germline V gene. CDR3 sequence reads: CASSAGTGRNEQFF. The CDR3 DNA follows: TGTGCCAGCAGCGCAGGGACAGGTAGGAATGAGCAGTTCTTC.

The chain uses TRBV7-9 and TRBJ1-1; no firm D call. Germline values: CDR1 SEHNR, CDR2 FQNEAQ (reference sequence). V lost 8 bases, J lost 6 bases, and 13 bases lay in between. The CDR3 is 12 amino acids. In nucleotides, the CDR3 is TGTGCCAGCGCTTCAGGTTCGGCTGAAGCTTTCTTT. This encodes CASASGSAEAFF. Full variable domain (outside the CDR3, taken from reference TRBV7-9 and TRBJ1-1): DTGVSQNPRHKITKRGQNVTFRCDPISEHNRLYWYRQTLGQGPEFLTYFQNEAQLEKSRLLSDRFSAERPKGSFSTLEIQRTEQGDSAMYLCASASGSAEAFFGQGTRLTVV.

The chain combines TRBV7-6 with TRBJ2-1; TRBD1 might be the D (5 bases). CDR1 and CDR2 (germline): SGHVS, FNYEAQ. The ends were cut back, 0 bases at V and 6 bases at J, with 12 bases in the middle. This CDR3 region has 15 residues. For the CDR3, the DNA is TGTGCCAGCAGCTTAGCCCCCCAGGGATCCAATGAGCAGTTCTTC. This gives the protein CASSLAPQGSNEQFF.

V and J are TRBV29-1 and TRBJ2-1, with D tentatively TRBD2 (5 bases). There are 11 residues in the CDR3. Germline V lookup: CDR1 SQVTM, CDR2 ANQGSEA. The V end was cut by 8 bases, the J end by 9 bases, with 14 bases between. The CDR3 nucleotides are TGCAGCCCCGGGATGGGCTCTGAGCAGTTCTTC. It is translated as CSPGMGSEQFF.

The sample holds a few counts of this clone. The chain carries TRBV5-4 and TRBJ1-5, with D unclear. This CDR3 is 13 amino acids long. CDR1 and CDR2 (germline): SGHNT, YYREEE (reference sequence). V lost 0 bases and J lost 1, with 2 bases in between. CDR3 in DNA: TGTGCCAGCAGCTTGGACAGCAATCAGCCCCAGCATTTT. This gives the protein CASSLDSNQPQHF.

The chain joins TRBV11-2 to TRBJ1-1; possibly TRBD1 for D (6 bases). The CDR3 runs 16 residues. Germline assignment: CDR1 SGHAT and CDR2 FQNNGV. Trimming pared 1 base from V and 1 base from J, leaving 13 bases between. Here the CDR3 reads CASSLAGQLGNTEAFF. In DNA, the CDR3 is TGTGCCAGCAGCTTAGCCGGACAGTTGGGGAACACTGAAGCTTTCTTT.

V and J are TRBV5-8 and TRBJ2-7, with D possibly matching TRBD1 (6 bases). Germline values: CDR1 SGHTS, CDR2 YDEGEE. Between the trimmed V and J ends, which lost 3 bases and 5 bases, there was a span of 15 bases. The CDR3 runs 14 residues. The chain's CDR3 is CASSYSDRLHEQYF. CDR3 sequence (DNA): TGTGCCAGCAGCTATTCAGACAGGCTCCACGAGCAGTACTTC.

The V call is TRBV7-8, the J call TRBJ2-7, with D unclear. CDR1 and CDR2 (germline): SGHVS, FQNEAQ. The CDR3 runs to 13 residues. V lost 0 bases, J lost 7 bases, and 10 bases lay in between. The CDR3 reads CASSLAGLGEQYF. In DNA form, the CDR3 reads TGTGCCAGCAGCTTAGCGGGGTTGGGGGAGCAGTACTTC.

The V and J genes are TRBV5-4 and TRBJ2-5, with D tentatively TRBD1 (6 bases). CDR3 size: 14 residues. V lost 5 bases and J 4 bases, leaving 15 bases between the germline ends. The germline gives CDR1 SGHNT, CDR2 YYREEE (reference sequence). This chain's CDR3 is CASRPVDRRETQYF. CDR3 bases: TGTGCCAGCAGACCCGTGGACAGACGAGAGACCCAGTACTTC.

V is TRBV7-9 and J is TRBJ1-2, with TRBD1 matching over 9 bases. There are 15 residues in the CDR3. The V gene end was trimmed by 5 bases and the J gene end by 7 bases; junction bases not matched to a gene: 11. From germline, CDR1 is SEHNR and CDR2 FQNEAQ (reference sequence). CDR3 protein: CASSLSPTGGFGYTF. The CDR3 coding sequence is TGTGCCAGCAGCCTAAGCCCCACAGGGGGCTTTGGCTACACCTTC.

V gene TRBV13 combines with J gene TRBJ1-1; the D is unclear. There are 14 residues in the CDR3. V lost 5 bases and J lost 3, with 13 bases in between. Germline V CDR1 and CDR2: PRHDT, FYEKMQ (reference sequence). CDR3 protein: CASSPWGSDTEAFF. The CDR3 DNA reads TGTGCCAGCAGCCCGTGGGGTAGTGACACTGAAGCTTTCTTT.